A single TCR beta chain is shown here with its context. This clone has a handful of counts. The antigen it recognizes is unknown. No clone much larger than this one lies a single base away; base qualities are absent. This entry belongs to a study of multiple sclerosis patients with progressive multifocal leukoencephalopathy (dated by TCRdb to the late 2010s). Regarding the complete study: The study examined peripheral T and B cells of MS patients who developed PML (4 under natalizumab, 1 after alemtuzumab) and treated patients who did not. Two natalizumab-treated patients who later developed PML were followed longitudinally from before therapy through 6 and 12 months to PML onset. The study was designed to detect JC virus-specific or public T-cell expansions arising at the time of PML onset.

V and J are trimmed by 0 bases and 2 bases, and the gene matches miss 9 bases of the junction. Including cysteine and phenylalanine, the CDR3 has 17 amino acids. The only DNA kept is the CDR3, 51 bases in frame from the first base. From the germline V gene (reference sequence), CDR1 is SGHNT and CDR2 is YYREEE. Explained via the paper, the time point label denotes: about a year of natalizumab therapy. The sample's treatment or condition label is to be understood as: on natalizumab therapy at sampling. Several MS patients treated with natalizumab who did not develop PML were sampled longitudinally as controls. Every listed patient had earlier received interferon beta, and every PML patient was female. Blood samples for T1 were taken at 6 months of natalizumab therapy, and blood samples for T2 were taken at 12 months of natalizumab therapy. Isolation of peripheral blood mononuclear cells was performed by Ficoll-Hypaque density gradient centrifugation.

The immunoSEQ two-step multiplex PCR at survey-level depth was used to amplify TRB CDR3 regions from genomic DNA. Synthetic inline TR CDR3 controls covering all V-J pairings were spiked into each PCR so that template counts could be estimated and amplification bias removed. Reads were processed so that amplification and sequencing bias were reduced, and quantification was performed against synthetic TR CDR3 analogs. Under the source paper's analysis protocol: Raw data were processed in ImmunoSEQ Analyzer, with out-of-frame sequences and CDR3s containing stop codons removed, and gene names were assigned according to IMGT nomenclature. Normalized Shannon entropy, defined as 1 minus Pielou's evenness, served as the summary measure of repertoire diversity. TRB sequences were considered identical only when V gene, J gene and CDR3 were shared. Public PML clonotypes were CDR3s found in two or more PML-onset samples but not found earlier, in controls, or in public databases. Skylign with the observed count method was used to analyze CDR3 amino acid composition at each position. TCRdb limited this immuneACCESS table to in-frame rearrangements with V and J called. A share of clones is missing; checked studies link under half to unresolved V genes, and the rest is unexplained. D and trimming were read from the DNA, whereas the V and J calls and clone size are those reported in that table. This sample is represented by about 30,000 clones; nearly 90% of them were singletons. The top ten clonotypes cover approximately 1.3% of the sample.

Results the study describes overall, beyond this receptor: Most PML patients had lower normalized Shannon entropy, suggesting less diverse TRB repertoires, while values in the natalizumab-treated controls sat near 1. No common TRBV or TRBJ gene usage or preferential TRBV-TRBJ pairings were detected when PML developed. Given the small, descriptive cohort, it remained unclear whether the study findings reflect JC virus infection or general immunocompromise. Analysis was restricted to peripheral blood, although for natalizumab-associated PML, cerebrospinal fluid or brain lymphocytes might be more informative. TRB clones above 0.5% frequency appeared only in PML patients, but expanded clones at PML onset were already present before and during natalizumab therapy.

Rearrangement joined TRBV5-4 to TRBJ2-5; 8 bases in between match TRBD2. This specimen was PBMCs, taken from a patient treated with natalizumab. The clonotype was recovered from a human donor with multiple sclerosis. CDR3 region: CASSLAGGGPGQETQYF. The nucleotides read TGTGCCAGCAGCTTGGCCGGGGGGGGGCCGGGACAAGAGACCCAGTACTTC.